This TCR beta chain was profiled in a study of Graves' ophthalmopathy and Graves' hyperthyroidism. Orbital computed tomography and thyroid ultrasound, along with TRAb, serum thyroxine and clinical symptoms, underpinned diagnosis. Someone took the PBMCs out of less than 11 ml of fresh peripheral blood. The TCR beta CDR3 regions underwent amplification from RNA transcripts. The workflow started with a first-round RT-PCR run with HTBI primers and then moved on to a second-round multiplex PCR. TCRdb analysed the multiplex PCR reads with MiXCR anew, one entry per CDR3 protein. There are under 350,000 distinct CDR3 sequences in the sample; around a sixth occur only once, and approximately 13% lies in the top ten. The germline gives CDR1 MNHNS, CDR2 SASEGT. The CDR3 loop spans 12 amino acids. V lost 0 bases and J lost 5, with 2 bases in between.

This receptor was taken from an adult man with Graves' ophthalmopathy. V gene TRBV6-1 combines with J gene TRBJ2-1; no firm D call. What was sequenced was peripheral blood. The CDR3 region has the DNA TGTGCCAGCAGTGAAGCCCACAATGAGCAGTTCTTC. This encodes CASSEAHNEQFF.